This entry describes one TCR beta chain. These data are taken from a study of T cell responses to AZD1222 COVID-19 vaccine. Repertoires were generated with immunoSEQ multiplex PCR, while TCRdb's copy carries only in-frame clones and drops some. This table has roughly 270,000 clones, about 94% appearing once. This CDR3 has 14 residues. Trimming cost V 0 bases and J 6 bases, with 7 bases left between them. Per germline, CDR1 SGDLS and CDR2 YYNGEE. The sequences come from peripheral blood, collected 28 days after the second AZD1222 dose. The chain recombines TRBV9 with TRBJ1-6; D ambiguous. This clonotype was obtained from an adult who received the AZD1222 COVID-19 vaccine. The CDR3 spells CASSVVATNSPLHF. The CDR3 DNA follows: TGTGCCAGCAGCGTAGTAGCCACTAATTCACCCCTCCACTTT. The full variable domain, in which reference TRBV9 and TRBJ1-6 provide the parts outside the CDR3, is DSGVTQTPKHLITATGQRVTLRCSPRSGDLSVYWYQQSLDQGLQFLIQYYNGEERAKGNILERFSAQQFPDLHSELNLSSLELGDSALYFCASSVVATNSPLHFGNGTRLTVT.